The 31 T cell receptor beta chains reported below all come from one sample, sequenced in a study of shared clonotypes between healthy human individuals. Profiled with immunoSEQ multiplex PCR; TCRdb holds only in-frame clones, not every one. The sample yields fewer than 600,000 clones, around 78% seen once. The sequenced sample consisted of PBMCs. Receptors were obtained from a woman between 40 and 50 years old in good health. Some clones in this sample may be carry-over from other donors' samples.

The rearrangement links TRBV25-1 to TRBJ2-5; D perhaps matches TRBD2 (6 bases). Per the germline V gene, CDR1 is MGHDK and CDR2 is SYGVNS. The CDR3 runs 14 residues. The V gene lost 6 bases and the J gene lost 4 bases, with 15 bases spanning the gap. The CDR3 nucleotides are TGTGCCAGCAGATTGAGGGAGGCAGGAGAGACCCAGTACTTC. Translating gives CASRLREAGETQYF.

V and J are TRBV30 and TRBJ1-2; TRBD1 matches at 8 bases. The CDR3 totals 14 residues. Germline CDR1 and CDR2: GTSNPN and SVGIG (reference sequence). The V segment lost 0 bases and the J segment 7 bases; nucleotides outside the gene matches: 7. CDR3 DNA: TGTGCCTGGAGTGTGCACAGGGGGATCGGTGGCTACACCTTC. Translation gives CAWSVHRGIGGYTF.

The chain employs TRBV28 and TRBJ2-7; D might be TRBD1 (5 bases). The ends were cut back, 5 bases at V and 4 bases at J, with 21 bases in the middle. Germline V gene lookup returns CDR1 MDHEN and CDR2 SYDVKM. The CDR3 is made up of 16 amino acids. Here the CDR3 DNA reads TGTGCCAGCAGTCCCCGTGGTTTTGCAGGGCGGTACGAGCAGTACTTC. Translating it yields CASSPRGFAGRYEQYF.

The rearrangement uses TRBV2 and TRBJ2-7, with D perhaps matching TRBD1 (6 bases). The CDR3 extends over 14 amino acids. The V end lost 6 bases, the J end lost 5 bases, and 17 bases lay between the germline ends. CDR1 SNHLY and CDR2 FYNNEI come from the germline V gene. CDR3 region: CASREQGNWDEQYF. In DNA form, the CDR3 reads TGTGCCAGCAGAGAACAGGGTAACTGGGACGAGCAGTACTTC.

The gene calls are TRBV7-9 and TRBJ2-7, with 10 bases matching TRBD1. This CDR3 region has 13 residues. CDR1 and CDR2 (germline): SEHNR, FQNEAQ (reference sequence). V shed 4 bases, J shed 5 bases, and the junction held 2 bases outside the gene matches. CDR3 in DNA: TGTGCCAGCAGCTCAGGACAGGGGGACGAGCAGTACTTC. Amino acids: CASSSGQGDEQYF.

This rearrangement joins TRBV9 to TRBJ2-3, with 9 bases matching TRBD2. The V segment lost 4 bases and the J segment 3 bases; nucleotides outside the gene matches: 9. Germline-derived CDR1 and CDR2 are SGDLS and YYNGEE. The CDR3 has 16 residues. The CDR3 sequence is CASSPIAGVGTDTQYF. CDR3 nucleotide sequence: TGTGCCAGCAGCCCCATAGCGGGAGTAGGGACAGATACGCAGTATTTT. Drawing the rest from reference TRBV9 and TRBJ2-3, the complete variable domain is DSGVTQTPKHLITATGQRVTLRCSPRSGDLSVYWYQQSLDQGLQFLIQYYNGEERAKGNILERFSAQQFPDLHSELNLSSLELGDSALYFCASSPIAGVGTDTQYFGPGTRLTVL.

The CDR3 region is CASSYSLTIYEQYF. In DNA form, the CDR3 reads TGTGCCAGCAGTTACTCGTTAACCATCTACGAGCAGTACTTC. The genes are TRBV6-5 and TRBJ2-7; D call uncertain. V was cut by 0 bases and J by 3 bases, with 9 bases left in between. CDR1 and CDR2 (germline): MNHEY, SVGAGI. The length of the CDR3 is 14 residues.

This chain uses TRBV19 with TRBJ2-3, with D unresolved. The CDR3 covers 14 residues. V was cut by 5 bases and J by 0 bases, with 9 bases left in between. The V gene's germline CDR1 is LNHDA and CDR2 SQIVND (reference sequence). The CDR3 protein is CASSSQISTDTQYF. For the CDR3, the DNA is TGTGCCAGTAGTTCCCAGATTAGCACAGATACGCAGTATTTT. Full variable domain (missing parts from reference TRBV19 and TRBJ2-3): DGGITQSPKYLFRKEGQNVTLSCEQNLNHDAMYWYRQDPGQGLRLIYYSQIVNDFQKGDIAEGYSVSREKKESFPLTVTSAQKNPTAFYLCASSSQISTDTQYFGPGTRLTVL.

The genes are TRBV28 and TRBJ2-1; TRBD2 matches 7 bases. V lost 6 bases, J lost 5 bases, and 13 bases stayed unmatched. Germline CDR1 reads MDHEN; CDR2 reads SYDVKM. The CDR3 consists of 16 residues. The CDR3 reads CASRDPAAAGDNEQFF. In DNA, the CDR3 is TGTGCCAGCAGGGACCCCGCGGCCGCGGGGGACAATGAGCAGTTCTTC.

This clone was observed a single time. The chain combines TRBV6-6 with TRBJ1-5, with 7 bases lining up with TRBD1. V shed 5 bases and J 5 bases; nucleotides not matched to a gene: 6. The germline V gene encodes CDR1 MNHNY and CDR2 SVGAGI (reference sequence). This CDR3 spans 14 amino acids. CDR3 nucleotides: TGTGCCAGCAGTCGCGGGACAGCCCATCAGCCCCAGCATTTT. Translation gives CASSRGTAHQPQHF.

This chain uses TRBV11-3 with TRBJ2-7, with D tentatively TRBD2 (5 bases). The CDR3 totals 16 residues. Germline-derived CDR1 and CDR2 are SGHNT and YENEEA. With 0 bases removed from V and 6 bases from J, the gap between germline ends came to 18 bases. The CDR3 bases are TGTGCCAGCAGCTTAGATGTTGGCGTCCGCCGGGGCGAGCAGTACTTC. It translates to CASSLDVGVRRGEQYF.

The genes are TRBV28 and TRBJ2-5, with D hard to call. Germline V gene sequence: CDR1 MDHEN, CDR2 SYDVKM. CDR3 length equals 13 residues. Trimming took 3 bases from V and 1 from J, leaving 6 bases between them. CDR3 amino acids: CASSFGLQETQYF. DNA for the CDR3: TGTGCCAGCAGTTTCGGGCTCCAAGAGACCCAGTACTTC.

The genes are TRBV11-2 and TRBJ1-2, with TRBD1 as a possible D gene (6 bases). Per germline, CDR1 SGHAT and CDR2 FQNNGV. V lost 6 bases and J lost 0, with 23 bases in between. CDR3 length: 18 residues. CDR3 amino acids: CASRPYRERLNPNYGYTF. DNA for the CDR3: TGTGCCAGCAGACCCTACAGGGAGAGACTTAATCCTAACTATGGCTACACCTTC.

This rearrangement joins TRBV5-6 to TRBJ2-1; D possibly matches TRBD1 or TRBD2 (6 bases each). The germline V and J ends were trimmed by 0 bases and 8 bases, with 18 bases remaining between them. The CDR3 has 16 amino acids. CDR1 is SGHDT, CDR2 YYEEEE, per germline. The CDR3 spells CASSLEIGGLLDEQFF. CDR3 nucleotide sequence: TGTGCCAGCAGCTTGGAGATTGGGGGGCTCTTGGATGAGCAGTTCTTC.

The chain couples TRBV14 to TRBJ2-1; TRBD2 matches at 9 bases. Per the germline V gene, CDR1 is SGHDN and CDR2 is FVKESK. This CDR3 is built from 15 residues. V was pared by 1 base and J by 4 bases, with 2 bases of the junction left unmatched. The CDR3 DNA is TGTGCCAGCAGCCAAGGGCTAGCGGGATACAATGAGCAGTTCTTC. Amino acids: CASSQGLAGYNEQFF.

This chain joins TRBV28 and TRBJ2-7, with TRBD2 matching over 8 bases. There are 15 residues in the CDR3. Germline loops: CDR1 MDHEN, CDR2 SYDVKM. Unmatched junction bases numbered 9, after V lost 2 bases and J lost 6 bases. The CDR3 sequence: CASSLRGLASLEQYF. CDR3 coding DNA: TGTGCCAGCAGTTTAAGAGGACTAGCATCTCTCGAGCAGTACTTC.

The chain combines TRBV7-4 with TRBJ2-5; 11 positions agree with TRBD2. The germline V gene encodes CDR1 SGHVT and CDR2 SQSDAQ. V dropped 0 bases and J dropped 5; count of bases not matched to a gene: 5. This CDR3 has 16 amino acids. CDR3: CASSLASGRVDETQYF. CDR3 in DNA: TGTGCCAGCAGCTTAGCTAGCGGGAGGGTAGATGAGACCCAGTACTTC.

The CDR3 spells CASTPALAKNIQYF. CDR3 bases: TGTGCCAGCACCCCAGCACTAGCCAAAAACATTCAGTACTTC. This chain connects TRBV28 to TRBJ2-4; D gene ambiguous. Between the trimmed V and J ends, which lost 7 bases and 0 bases, there was a span of 10 bases. The CDR3 covers 14 residues. Germline loops: CDR1 MDHEN, CDR2 SYDVKM. Looking up the rest from reference TRBV28 and TRBJ2-4 gives the full variable domain: DVKVTQSSRYLVKRTGEKVFLECVQDMDHENMFWYRQDPGLGLRLIYFSYDVKMKEKGDIPEGYSVSREKKERFSLILESASTNQTSMYLCASTPALAKNIQYFGAGTRLSVL.

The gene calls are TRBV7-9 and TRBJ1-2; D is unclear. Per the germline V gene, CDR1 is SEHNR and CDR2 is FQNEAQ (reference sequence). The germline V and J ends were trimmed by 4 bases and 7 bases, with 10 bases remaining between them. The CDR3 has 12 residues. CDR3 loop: CASSSMGSGYTF. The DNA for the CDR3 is TGTGCCAGCAGCTCGATGGGGTCTGGCTACACCTTC.

The CDR3 loop reads CAISQTDPSGNTIYF. For the CDR3, the DNA is TGTGCCATCAGCCAGACGGACCCCTCTGGAAACACCATATATTTT. This chain uses TRBV10-3 with TRBJ1-3; D uncertain. Germline lookup yields CDR1 ENHRY and CDR2 SYGVKD. Between the trimmed V and J ends, which lost 6 bases and 0 bases, there was a span of 12 bases. CDR3 size: 15 residues.

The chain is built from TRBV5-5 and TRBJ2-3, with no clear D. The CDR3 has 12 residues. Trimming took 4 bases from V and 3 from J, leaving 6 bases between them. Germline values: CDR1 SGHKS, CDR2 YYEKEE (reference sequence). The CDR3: CASSPETDTQYF. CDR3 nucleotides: TGTGCCAGCAGCCCGGAGACAGATACGCAGTATTTT.

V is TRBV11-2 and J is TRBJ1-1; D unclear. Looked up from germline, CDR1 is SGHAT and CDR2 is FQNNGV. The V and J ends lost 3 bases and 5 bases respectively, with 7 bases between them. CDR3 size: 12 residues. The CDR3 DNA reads TGTGCCAGCAGCTTTGTGGCTACTGAAGCTTTCTTT. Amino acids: CASSFVATEAFF.

The CDR3 DNA sequence: TGTGCCAGCAGTTACGGAGGAGTCCGATACGAGCAGTACTTC. Translated, it gives CASSYGGVRYEQYF. V is TRBV6-6 and J is TRBJ2-7, with D possibly TRBD2 on 5 matching bases. CDR3 length equals 14 residues. The germline V gene encodes CDR1 MNHNY and CDR2 SVGAGI (reference sequence). Trimming shortened V by 2 bases and J by 4 bases, and 12 bases separated the two germline ends.

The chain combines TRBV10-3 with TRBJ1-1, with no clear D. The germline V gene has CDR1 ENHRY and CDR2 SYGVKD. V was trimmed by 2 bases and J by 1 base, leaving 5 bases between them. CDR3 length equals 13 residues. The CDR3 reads CAISEVANTEAFF. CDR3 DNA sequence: TGTGCCATCAGTGAGGTAGCGAACACTGAAGCTTTCTTT.

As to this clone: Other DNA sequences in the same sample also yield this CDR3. The CDR3 nucleotides are TGTGCCTGGAGTGTCGGGGTTGGGACTGAAGCTTTCTTT. Its translation: CAWSVGVGTEAFF. The chain uses TRBV30 and TRBJ1-1; D is uncertain. Germline CDR1 is GTSNPN and CDR2 is SVGIG (reference sequence). V was clipped by 0 bases and J by 5 bases, with 10 bases between them. The CDR3 runs to 13 residues.

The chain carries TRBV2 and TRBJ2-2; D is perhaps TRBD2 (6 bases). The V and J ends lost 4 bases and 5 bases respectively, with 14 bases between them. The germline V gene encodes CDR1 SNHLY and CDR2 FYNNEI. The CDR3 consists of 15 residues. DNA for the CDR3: TGTGCCAGCAGTGTGGATGCGAGCGGGACCGGGGAGCTGTTTTTT. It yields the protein CASSVDASGTGELFF.

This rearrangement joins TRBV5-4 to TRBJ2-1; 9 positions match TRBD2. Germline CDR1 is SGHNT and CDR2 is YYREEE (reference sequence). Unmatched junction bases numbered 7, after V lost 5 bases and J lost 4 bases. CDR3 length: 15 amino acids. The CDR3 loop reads CASRLTSGTYNEQFF. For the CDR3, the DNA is TGTGCCAGCAGGCTGACTAGCGGAACATACAATGAGCAGTTCTTC.

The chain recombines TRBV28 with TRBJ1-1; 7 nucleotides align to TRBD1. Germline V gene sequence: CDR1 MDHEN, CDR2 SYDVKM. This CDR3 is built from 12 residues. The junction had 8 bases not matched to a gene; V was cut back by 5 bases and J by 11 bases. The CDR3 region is CASSPPPGGAFF. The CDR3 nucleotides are TGTGCCAGCAGTCCACCCCCAGGGGGGGCTTTCTTT.

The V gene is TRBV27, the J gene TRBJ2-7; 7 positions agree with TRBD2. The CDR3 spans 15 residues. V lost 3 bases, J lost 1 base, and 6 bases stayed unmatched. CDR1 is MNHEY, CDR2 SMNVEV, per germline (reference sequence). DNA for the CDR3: TGTGCCAGCAGTTTGTCTAGCGGCCAATCCTACGAGCAGTACTTC. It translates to CASSLSSGQSYEQYF.

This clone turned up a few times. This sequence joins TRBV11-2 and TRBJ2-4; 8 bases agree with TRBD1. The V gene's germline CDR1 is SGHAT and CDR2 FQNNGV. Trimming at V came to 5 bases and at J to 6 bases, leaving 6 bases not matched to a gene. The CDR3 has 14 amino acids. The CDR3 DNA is TGTGCCAGCAGCCCAGGGGGCTGGGGAAACATTCAGTACTTC. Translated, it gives CASSPGGWGNIQYF.

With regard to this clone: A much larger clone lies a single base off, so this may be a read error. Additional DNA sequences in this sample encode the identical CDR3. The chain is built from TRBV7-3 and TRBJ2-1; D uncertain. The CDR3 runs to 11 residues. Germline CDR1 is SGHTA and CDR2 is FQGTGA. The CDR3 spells CASSLTNEQFF. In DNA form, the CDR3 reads TGTGCCAGCAGCCTAACCAATGAGCAGTTCTTC.